This T cell receptor beta chain was sequenced during a study of tissue T cells after allogeneic stem cell transplantation. Study findings and constraints: Shared clones across patients were few; motif clustering revealed tissue-specific shared signatures. Anatomically similar tissues had similar TCR repertoires within each patient.

Comments on this clone: The antigen is not known. The germline and genes are mouse ones. The read is 1 residue too short to cover the CDR3 end, so that end is filled in from the germline J gene.

Here immunoSEQ multiplex PCR was the method, and the copy in TCRdb shows in-frame clones only, minus some. The table records roughly 8,600 clones, roughly a third of them present only once. V was shortened by 2 bases and J by 1 base, with 7 bases between the two germline ends. CDR3 length: 14 residues. Germline-derived CDR1 and CDR2 are KGHPV and FQNQEV (reference sequence). Time point given: mouse harvest day 14 after allogeneic transplant. Each mouse received 10^7 T-cell-depleted marrow cells plus 10^6 splenic CD5+ T cells by tail vein. Mice had MHC-mismatched B6 into BALB/c GVHD, sampled day 7 or 14.

The TCR sequence derives from a female BALB/c mouse given C57BL/6 T cells with graft-versus-host disease after an allogeneic hematopoietic cell transplant. The V gene is TRBV26, the J gene TRBJ2-5, with D possibly being TRBD1 or TRBD2 (5 bases each). The source material was skin. CDR3 DNA, as far as it was read: TGTGCCAGCAGTCTGAAGGGACACCAAGACACCCAGTAC. Protein product: CASSLKGHQDTQY. The complete CDR3 reads CASSLKGHQDTQYF.